Given below is one TCR beta chain in context. What it binds is not known. Assay: immunoSEQ multiplex PCR; the TCRdb copy retains only in-frame clones and omits some. The sample has around 1,900,000 clones; roughly 95% are singletons. The data were taken from a study of shared clonotypes between healthy human individuals. Positive CCR7 selection of CD45RO-negative cells yielded the naive CD8 cells, and terminally differentiated effector memory CD45RA+ cells were excluded. Whole-study results and caveats: Clonotypes shared by all four donors outscored non-shared clonotypes in generation probability. Richness estimates generally favored naive over memory subsets.

CDR3 length equals 16 residues. The chain is built from TRBV1 and TRBJ1-5. TRBV1 is deemed a pseudogene. The clonotype was recovered from a man younger than 35 in good health. Some clones in this sample may be carry-over from other donors' samples. The sequencing input was naive CD8+ T cells from PBMCs. Here the CDR3 reads CTSSLGGTDSNQPQHF. CDR3 sequence (DNA): TGCACCAGCAGCCTAGGAGGGACGGATAGCAATCAGCCCCAGCATTTT.